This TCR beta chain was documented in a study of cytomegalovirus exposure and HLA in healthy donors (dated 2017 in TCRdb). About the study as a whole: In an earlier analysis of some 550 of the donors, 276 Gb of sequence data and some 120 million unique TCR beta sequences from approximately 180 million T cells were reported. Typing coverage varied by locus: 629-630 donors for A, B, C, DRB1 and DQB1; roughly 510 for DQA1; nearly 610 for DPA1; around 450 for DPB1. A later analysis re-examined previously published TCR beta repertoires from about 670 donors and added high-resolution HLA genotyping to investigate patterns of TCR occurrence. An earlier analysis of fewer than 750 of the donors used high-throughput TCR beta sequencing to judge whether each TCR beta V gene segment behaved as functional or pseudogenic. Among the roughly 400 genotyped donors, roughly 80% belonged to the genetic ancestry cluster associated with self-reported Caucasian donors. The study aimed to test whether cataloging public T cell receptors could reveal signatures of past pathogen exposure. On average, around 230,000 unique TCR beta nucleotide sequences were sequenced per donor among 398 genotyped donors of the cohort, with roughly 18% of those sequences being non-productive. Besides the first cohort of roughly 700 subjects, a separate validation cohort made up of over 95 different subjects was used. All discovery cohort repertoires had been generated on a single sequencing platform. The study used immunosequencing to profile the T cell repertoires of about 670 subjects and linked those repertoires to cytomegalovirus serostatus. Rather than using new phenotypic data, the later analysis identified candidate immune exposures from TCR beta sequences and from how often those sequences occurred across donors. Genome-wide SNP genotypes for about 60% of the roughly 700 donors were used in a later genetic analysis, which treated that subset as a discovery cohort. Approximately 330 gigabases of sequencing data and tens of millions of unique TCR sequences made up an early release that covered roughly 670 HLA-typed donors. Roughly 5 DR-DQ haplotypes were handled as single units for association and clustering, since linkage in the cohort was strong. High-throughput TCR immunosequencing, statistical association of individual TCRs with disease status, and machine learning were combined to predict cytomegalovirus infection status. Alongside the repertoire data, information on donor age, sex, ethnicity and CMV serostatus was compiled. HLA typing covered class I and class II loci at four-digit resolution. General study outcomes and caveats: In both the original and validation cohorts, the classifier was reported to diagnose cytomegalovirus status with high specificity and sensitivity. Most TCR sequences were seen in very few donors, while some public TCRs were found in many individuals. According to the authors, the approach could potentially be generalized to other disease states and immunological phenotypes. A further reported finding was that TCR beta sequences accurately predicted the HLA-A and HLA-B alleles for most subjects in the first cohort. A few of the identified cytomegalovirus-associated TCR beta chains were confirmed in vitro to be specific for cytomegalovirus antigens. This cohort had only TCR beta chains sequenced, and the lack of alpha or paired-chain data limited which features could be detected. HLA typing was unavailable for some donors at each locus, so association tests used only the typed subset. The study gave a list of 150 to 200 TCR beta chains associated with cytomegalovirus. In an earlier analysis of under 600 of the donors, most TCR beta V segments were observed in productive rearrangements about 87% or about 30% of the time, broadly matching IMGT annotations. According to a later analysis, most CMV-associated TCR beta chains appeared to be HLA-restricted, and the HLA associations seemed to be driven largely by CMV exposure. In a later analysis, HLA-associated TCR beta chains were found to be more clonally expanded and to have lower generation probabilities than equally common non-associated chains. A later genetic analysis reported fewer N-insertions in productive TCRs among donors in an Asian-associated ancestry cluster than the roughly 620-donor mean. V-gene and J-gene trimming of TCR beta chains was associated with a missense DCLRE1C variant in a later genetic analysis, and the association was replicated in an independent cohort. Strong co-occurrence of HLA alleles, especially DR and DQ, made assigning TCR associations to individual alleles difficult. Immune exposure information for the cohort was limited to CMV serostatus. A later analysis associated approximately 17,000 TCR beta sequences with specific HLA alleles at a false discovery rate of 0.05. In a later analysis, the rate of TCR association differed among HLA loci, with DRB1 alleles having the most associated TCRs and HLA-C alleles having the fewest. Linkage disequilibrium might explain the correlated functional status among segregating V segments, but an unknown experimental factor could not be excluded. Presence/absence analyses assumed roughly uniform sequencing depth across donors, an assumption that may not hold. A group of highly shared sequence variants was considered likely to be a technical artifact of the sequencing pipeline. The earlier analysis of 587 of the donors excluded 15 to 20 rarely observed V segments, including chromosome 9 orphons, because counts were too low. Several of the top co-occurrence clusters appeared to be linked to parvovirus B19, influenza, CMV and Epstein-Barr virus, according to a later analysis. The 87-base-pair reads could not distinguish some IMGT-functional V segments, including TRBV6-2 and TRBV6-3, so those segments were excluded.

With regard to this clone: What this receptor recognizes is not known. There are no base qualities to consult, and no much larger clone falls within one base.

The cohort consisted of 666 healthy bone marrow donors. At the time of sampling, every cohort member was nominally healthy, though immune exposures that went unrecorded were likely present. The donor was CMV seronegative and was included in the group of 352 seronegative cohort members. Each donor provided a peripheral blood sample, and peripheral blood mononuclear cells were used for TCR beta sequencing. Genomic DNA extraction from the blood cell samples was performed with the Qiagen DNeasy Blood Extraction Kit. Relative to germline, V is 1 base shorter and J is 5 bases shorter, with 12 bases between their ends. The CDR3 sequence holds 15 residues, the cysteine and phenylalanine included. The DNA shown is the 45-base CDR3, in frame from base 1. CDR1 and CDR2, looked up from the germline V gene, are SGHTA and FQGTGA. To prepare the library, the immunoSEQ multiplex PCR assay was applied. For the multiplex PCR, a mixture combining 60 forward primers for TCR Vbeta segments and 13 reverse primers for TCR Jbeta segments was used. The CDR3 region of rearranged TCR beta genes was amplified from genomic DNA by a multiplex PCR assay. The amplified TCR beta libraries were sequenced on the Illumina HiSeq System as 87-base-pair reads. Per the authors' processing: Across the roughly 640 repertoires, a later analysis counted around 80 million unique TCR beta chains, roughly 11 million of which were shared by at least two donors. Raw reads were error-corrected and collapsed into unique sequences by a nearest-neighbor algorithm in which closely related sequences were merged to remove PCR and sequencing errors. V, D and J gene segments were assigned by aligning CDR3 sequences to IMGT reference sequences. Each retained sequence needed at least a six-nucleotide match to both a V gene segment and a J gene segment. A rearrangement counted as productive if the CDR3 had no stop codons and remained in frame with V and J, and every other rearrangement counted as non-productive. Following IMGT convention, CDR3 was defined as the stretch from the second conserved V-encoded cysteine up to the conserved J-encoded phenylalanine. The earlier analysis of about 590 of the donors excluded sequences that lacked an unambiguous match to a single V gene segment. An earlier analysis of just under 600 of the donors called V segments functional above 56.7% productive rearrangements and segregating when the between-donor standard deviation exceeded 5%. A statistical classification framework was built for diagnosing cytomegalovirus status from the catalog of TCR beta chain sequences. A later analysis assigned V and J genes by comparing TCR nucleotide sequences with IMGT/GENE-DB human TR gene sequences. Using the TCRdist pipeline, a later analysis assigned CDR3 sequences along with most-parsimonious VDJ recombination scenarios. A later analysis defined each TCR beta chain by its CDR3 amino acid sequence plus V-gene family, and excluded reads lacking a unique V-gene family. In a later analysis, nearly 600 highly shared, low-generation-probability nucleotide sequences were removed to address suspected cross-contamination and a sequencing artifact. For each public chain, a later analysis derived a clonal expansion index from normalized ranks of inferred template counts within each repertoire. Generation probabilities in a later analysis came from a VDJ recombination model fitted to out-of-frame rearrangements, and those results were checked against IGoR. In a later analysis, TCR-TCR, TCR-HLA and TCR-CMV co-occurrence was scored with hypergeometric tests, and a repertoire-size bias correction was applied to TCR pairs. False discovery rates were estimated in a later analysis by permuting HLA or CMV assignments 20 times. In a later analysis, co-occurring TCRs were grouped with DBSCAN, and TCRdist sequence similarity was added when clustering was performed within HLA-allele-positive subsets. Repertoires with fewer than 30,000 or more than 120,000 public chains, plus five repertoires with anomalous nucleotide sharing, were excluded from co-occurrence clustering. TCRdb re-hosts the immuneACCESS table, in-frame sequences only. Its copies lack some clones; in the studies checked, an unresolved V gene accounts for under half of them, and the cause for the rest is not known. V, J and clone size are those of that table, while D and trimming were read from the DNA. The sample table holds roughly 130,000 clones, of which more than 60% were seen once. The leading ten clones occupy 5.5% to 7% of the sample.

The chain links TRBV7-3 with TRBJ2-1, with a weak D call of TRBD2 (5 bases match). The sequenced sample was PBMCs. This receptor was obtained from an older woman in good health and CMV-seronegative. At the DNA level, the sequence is TGTGCCAGCAGCTTAAACGGGGTAAAAGACAATGAGCAGTTCTTC. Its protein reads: CASSLNGVKDNEQFF.